This passage covers 17 T cell receptor beta chains from one sample sequenced in a study of blood T cell repertoires in COVID-19. The table came from immunoSEQ multiplex PCR; TCRdb's copy has only in-frame clones and leaves some out. The sample lists approximately 86,000 clones, 80% occurring once. Sequencing input: peripheral blood. Receptors were obtained from a woman in her seventies with acute or convalescent COVID-19.

This clone turned up a few times. This chain connects TRBV18 to TRBJ1-5, with 10 bases lining up with TRBD1. CDR1 is KGHSH and CDR2 is LQKENI in the germline V gene. Trimming took 4 bases from V and 6 from J; bases not matched to a gene: 6. The CDR3 consists of 15 residues. CDR3 coding DNA: TGTGCCAGCTCACAGGGACAGGGGACCGGTCAGCCCCAGCATTTT. Protein: CASSQGQGTGQPQHF.

The rearrangement uses TRBV5-5 and TRBJ2-4, with D possibly matching TRBD1 (6 bases). Deletions cut 0 bases from V and 4 bases from J, with 11 bases between. This CDR3 comprises 15 residues. CDR1 is SGHKS, CDR2 YYEKEE, per germline (reference sequence). The CDR3 nucleotides are TGTGCCAGCAGCTTGGTGTTAACAGGGAAAAACATTCAGTACTTC. Its protein is CASSLVLTGKNIQYF.

The gene calls are TRBV19 and TRBJ2-1; maybe TRBD1 (6 bases). In germline, CDR1 is LNHDA, CDR2 SQIVND (reference sequence). This CDR3 comprises 15 residues. V lost 6 bases and J 3 bases, leaving 15 bases between the germline ends. The CDR3 spells CASRTTGSGYNEQFF. The CDR3 DNA sequence: TGTGCCAGTAGGACGACAGGTTCTGGCTACAATGAGCAGTTCTTC. The full variable domain, in which reference TRBV19 and TRBJ2-1 provide the parts outside the CDR3, is DGGITQSPKYLFRKEGQNVTLSCEQNLNHDAMYWYRQDPGQGLRLIYYSQIVNDFQKGDIAEGYSVSREKKESFPLTVTSAQKNPTAFYLCASRTTGSGYNEQFFGPGTRLTVL.

This clone has only one observation. The chain has TRBV10-3 and TRBJ2-7; no definite D call. CDR1 is ENHRY and CDR2 is SYGVKD in the germline V gene. The CDR3 has 13 residues. Trimming stripped 0 bases from V and 4 bases from J, with 7 bases between. CDR3 DNA sequence: TGTGCCATCAGTGAGTCCGGGTTTTACGAGCAGTACTTC. It yields the protein CAISESGFYEQYF.

This clone was observed a handful of times. The chain joins TRBV10-3 to TRBJ1-4; D possibly corresponds to TRBD1 (6 bases). The length of the CDR3 is 13 residues. CDR1 and CDR2 (germline): ENHRY, SYGVKD. The V end lost 10 bases, the J end lost 8 bases, and 17 bases lay between the germline ends. In DNA, the CDR3 is TGTGCCACCATGGACAGAGTCGCCGAAAAACTGTTTTTT. Translated: CATMDRVAEKLFF.

The table lists this clone with a count of one. The V call is TRBV7-6, the J call TRBJ2-3; 7 bases fit TRBD2. This CDR3 comprises 15 residues. CDR1 SGHVS and CDR2 FNYEAQ come from the germline V gene. V dropped 5 bases and J dropped 4; count of bases not matched to a gene: 9. The CDR3 DNA reads TGTGCCAGCAGCCGCCAGGGCGGGAGTGCAGATACGCAGTATTTT. Amino acid sequence: CASSRQGGSADTQYF.

The chain is built from TRBV6-5 and TRBJ1-1; 10 nucleotides line up with TRBD1. The CDR3 loop spans 14 amino acids. The ends lost 4 bases at V and 1 base at J; junction bases unmatched: 0. CDR1 and CDR2 (germline): MNHEY, SVGAGI. Written as DNA, the CDR3 is TGTGCCAGCAGTTGGGACAGGGGGAACACTGAAGCTTTCTTT. Amino acid sequence: CASSWDRGNTEAFF.

V and J are TRBV5-5 and TRBJ2-2; D may be TRBD2 (5 bases). The CDR3 contains 16 residues. The germline V gene encodes CDR1 SGHKS and CDR2 YYEKEE (reference sequence). V was cut by 1 base and J by 5 bases, with 15 bases left in between. The CDR3 bases are TGTGCCAGCAGCTTGTGGGAAGGACTGTGGACCGGGGAGCTGTTTTTT. This sequence encodes CASSLWEGLWTGELFF. Complete variable domain (other parts from reference TRBV5-5 and TRBJ2-2): DAGVTQSPTHLIKTRGQQVTLRCSPISGHKSVSWYQQVLGQGPQFIFQYYEKEERGRGNFPDRFSARQFPNYSSELNVNALLLGDSALYLCASSLWEGLWTGELFFGEGSRLTVL.

The V and J genes are TRBV7-2 and TRBJ1-3; perhaps TRBD1 as D (6 bases). Trimming removed 1 base at V and 3 bases at J, with 7 bases between. Germline CDR1 and CDR2: SGHTA and FQGNSA. The CDR3 spans 14 residues. CDR3 residues: CASSLVGGGNTIYF. CDR3 bases: TGTGCCAGCAGCTTAGTAGGGGGTGGAAACACCATATATTTT.

Here the CDR3 reads CASSLSGGTEKLFF. The DNA for the CDR3 is TGTGCCAGCAGCTTAAGTGGGGGCACCGAAAAACTGTTTTTT. The chain employs TRBV7-9 and TRBJ1-4, with D possibly being TRBD1 (6 bases). The V gene's germline CDR1 is SEHNR and CDR2 FQNEAQ (reference sequence). This CDR3 comprises 14 residues. V was trimmed by 2 bases and J by 8 bases, leaving 12 bases between them.

The V and J genes are TRBV7-6 and TRBJ1-2, with D perhaps TRBD1 (5 bases). Per germline, CDR1 SGHVS and CDR2 FNYEAQ. The CDR3 is made up of 15 amino acids. V shed 5 bases and J shed 2 bases, with 15 bases lying between them. The CDR3 sequence is CASSGGTDTNYGYTF. The CDR3 DNA is TGTGCCAGCAGCGGGGGGACGGACACAAACTATGGCTACACCTTC.

The J gene is TRBJ2-6, the V gene TRBV28; TRBD1 is a possible D gene (6 bases). Germline CDR1 and CDR2: MDHEN and SYDVKM. The V end was cut by 6 bases, the J end by 1 base, with 13 bases between. The CDR3 covers 16 residues. The CDR3 spells CASRTLQGSGANVLTF. DNA for the CDR3: TGTGCCAGCAGGACCCTACAGGGATCTGGGGCCAACGTCCTGACTTTC.

This rearrangement joins TRBV6-2 or TRBV6-3 to TRBJ2-1; D ambiguous. Trimming left V 4 bases short and J 0 bases short, with 4 bases between. There are 13 residues in the CDR3. Germline V gene sequence: CDR1 MNHEY, CDR2 SVGEGT. This CDR3 is CASSSGSYNEQFF. The CDR3 DNA is TGTGCCAGCAGTTCCGGCTCCTACAATGAGCAGTTCTTC.

V gene TRBV5-1 combines with J gene TRBJ1-2, with 8 bases aligning to TRBD1. The CDR3 length is 13 residues. The trim removed 2 bases at V and 6 bases at J, leaving 3 bases unmatched. The germline V gene encodes CDR1 SGHRS and CDR2 YFSETQ. CDR3 nucleotides: TGCGCCAGCAGCTTTATGACAGGGGATGGCTACACCTTC. Protein product: CASSFMTGDGYTF.

This chain links TRBV7-3 with TRBJ2-3, with D perhaps matching TRBD1 (6 bases). Per germline, CDR1 SGHTA and CDR2 FQGTGA. The CDR3 length is 16 residues. V was cut by 5 bases and J by 5 bases, with 20 bases left in between. DNA for the CDR3: TGTGCCAGCAGCCAGTCGGCCCAGGGGCTTGGAGATACGCAGTATTTT. Its translation is CASSQSAQGLGDTQYF.

This clone was observed once. This chain joins TRBV19 and TRBJ2-6; the D gene is possibly TRBD2 (5 bases). This CDR3 has 15 amino acids. Looked up from germline, CDR1 is LNHDA and CDR2 is SQIVND (reference sequence). The V end lost 2 bases, the J end lost 1 base, and 6 bases lay between the germline ends. The CDR3: CASSISGSGANVLTF. CDR3 in DNA: TGTGCCAGTAGTATATCGGGATCTGGGGCCAACGTCCTGACTTTC.

The V call is TRBV6-5, the J call TRBJ2-2; 8 bases map to TRBD1. V shed 6 bases, J shed 2 bases, and the junction held 5 bases outside the gene matches. The germline V gene has CDR1 MNHEY and CDR2 SVGAGI. The CDR3 has 15 residues. The DNA of the CDR3 is TGTGCCAGCAGGAACAGGGGGATTAACACCGGGGAGCTGTTTTTT. As protein: CASRNRGINTGELFF.